Shown below are 29 T cell receptor beta chains from a single sample sequenced in a study of graft-versus-host responses after intestinal transplantation. The method was immunoSEQ multiplex PCR; TCRdb's version includes in-frame clones alone and lacks a portion of them. The sample consists of around 21,000 clones, about 55% of them appearing once. Sequencing was performed on alloreactive CD4+ T cells from a mixed lymphocyte reaction culture, taken before intestinal transplant. Regarding subset: CFSE-low proliferating T cells sorted from roughly 6-day pre-transplant mixed lymphocyte reaction (GvH or HvG direction). These receptors were taken from a human patient who received an intestinal transplant.

There are a few counts of this clone. The V call is TRBV5-6, the J call TRBJ1-5, with 7 bases aligning to TRBD1. Trimming cost V 0 bases and J 3 bases; bases outside gene matches: 6. The CDR3 spans 16 residues. Germline CDR1 SGHDT, CDR2 YYEEEE. This chain's CDR3 is CASSLAGTAINQPQHF. The CDR3 bases are TGTGCCAGCAGCTTGGCCGGGACAGCGATCAATCAGCCCCAGCATTTT.

The chain has TRBV20-1 and TRBJ2-2, with a tentative D call TRBD1 (5 bases). The length of the CDR3 is 11 residues. Germline V gene lookup returns CDR1 DFQATT and CDR2 SNEGSKA (reference sequence). The V and J ends lost 7 bases and 6 bases respectively, with 9 bases between them. CDR3 in DNA: TGCAGTGGGACCAGGGCCGGGGAGCTGTTTTTT. Translation gives CSGTRAGELFF.

The chain employs TRBV7-6 and TRBJ1-6, with D unresolved. This CDR3 is 14 amino acids long. The germline gives CDR1 SGHVS, CDR2 FNYEAQ. V dropped 3 bases and J dropped 6 bases, with 9 bases sitting between them. CDR3 bases: TGTGCCAGCAGCTTGCGAGCGGGTAATTCACCCCTCCACTTT. Protein: CASSLRAGNSPLHF.

The chain uses TRBV6-5 and TRBJ2-4; 9 bases align to TRBD2. The germline V gene encodes CDR1 MNHEY and CDR2 SVGAGI. The ends lost 5 bases at V and 6 bases at J; junction bases unmatched: 5. This CDR3 spans 14 amino acids. In nucleotides, the CDR3 is TGTGCCAGCAGTGTAGCGGGAGAGGGAAACATTCAGTACTTC. As protein: CASSVAGEGNIQYF.

This clone has only a few counts. The rearrangement joins TRBV28 to TRBJ2-4, with 10 positions matching TRBD2. The CDR3 is 13 amino acids. Germline values: CDR1 MDHEN, CDR2 SYDVKM. Trimming took 6 bases from V and 8 from J; bases not matched to a gene: 4. The DNA for the CDR3 is TGTGCCAGCAGACCTAGCGGGAGAGACATTCAGTACTTC. Its protein is CASRPSGRDIQYF.

The rearrangement uses TRBV25-1 and TRBJ1-2; no reliable D call. Germline lookup yields CDR1 MGHDK and CDR2 SYGVNS. Trimming removed 6 bases at V and 4 bases at J, with 12 bases between. This CDR3 has 13 amino acids. CDR3 bases: TGTGCCAGCAGACCGGGGAACGTCTATGGCTACACCTTC. Protein sequence: CASRPGNVYGYTF.

This rearrangement joins TRBV14 to TRBJ2-1; 13 positions agree with TRBD2. Germline loops: CDR1 SGHDN, CDR2 FVKESK. The V segment lost 4 bases and the J segment 4 bases; nucleotides outside the gene matches: 4. This CDR3 is built from 16 residues. The CDR3 DNA reads TGTGCCAGCAGCCGGACTAGCGGGGGCCTATACAATGAGCAGTTCTTC. It translates to CASSRTSGGLYNEQFF.

In its sample, this clone was seen a few times. The chain recombines TRBV28 with TRBJ2-1; 9 bases are a match to TRBD1. CDR1 and CDR2 (germline): MDHEN, SYDVKM. Losses at the gene ends were 6 bases for V and 4 bases for J; bases not matched to a gene: 7. The CDR3 covers 15 residues. DNA of the CDR3: TGTGCCAGCAGCCTTAGGGACAGGGTATACAATGAGCAGTTCTTC. It encodes CASSLRDRVYNEQFF.

This CDR3 reads CASSLQTSGAYNEQFF. The CDR3 DNA follows: TGTGCCAGCAGTTTACAGACTAGCGGGGCATACAATGAGCAGTTCTTC. The genes are TRBV6-5 and TRBJ2-1; 11 bases are a match to TRBD2. The CDR3 contains 16 residues. The V gene's germline CDR1 is MNHEY and CDR2 SVGAGI. V gave up 4 bases and J gave up 4 bases; unmatched junction bases: 6.

This sequence joins TRBV5-4 and TRBJ2-7; D is uncertain. V shed 4 bases and J shed 0 bases, with 11 bases lying between them. From germline, CDR1 is SGHNT and CDR2 YYREEE (reference sequence). The CDR3 consists of 14 residues. CDR3 protein: CASSRKQTSYEQYF. The CDR3 DNA reads TGTGCCAGCAGCAGAAAACAAACCTCCTACGAGCAGTACTTC.

V and J are TRBV11-3 and TRBJ2-1; 7 nucleotides match TRBD1. Trimming cost V 4 bases and J 2 bases; bases outside gene matches: 5. The CDR3 covers 15 residues. Germline V gene lookup returns CDR1 SGHNT and CDR2 YENEEA. CDR3 residues: CASSSTGAPYNEQFF. The CDR3 region has the DNA TGTGCCAGCAGCTCAACAGGGGCCCCCTACAATGAGCAGTTCTTC. The whole variable domain, filled in from reference TRBV11-3 and TRBJ2-1, reads EAGVVQSPRYKIIEKKQPVAFWCNPISGHNTLYWYLQNLGQGPELLIRYENEEAVDDSQLPKDRFSAERLKGVDSTLKIQPAELGDSAVYLCASSSTGAPYNEQFFGPGTRLTVL.

This clone was picked up a small number of times. The chain combines TRBV6-1 with TRBJ1-2; no clear D gene. Germline values: CDR1 MNHNS, CDR2 SASEGT. The germline V and J ends were trimmed by 2 bases and 8 bases, with 12 bases remaining between them. The length of the CDR3 is 13 residues. The CDR3 coding sequence is TGTGCCAGCAGTGAAAGCCCTCTGGTAGGCTACACCTTC. It yields the protein CASSESPLVGYTF.

The gene calls are TRBV14 and TRBJ2-7; 7 nucleotides agree with TRBD1. J lost 2 bases, V lost 1 base, and 11 bases had no gene match. Germline V gene sequence: CDR1 SGHDN, CDR2 FVKESK. CDR3 length equals 17 residues. In DNA form, the CDR3 reads TGTGCCAGCAGCCAAGCCTCCGGGACAGTCCTTCCCTACGAGCAGTACTTC. This gives the protein CASSQASGTVLPYEQYF.

This clone was picked up a small number of times. The chain uses TRBV28 and TRBJ2-7, with 9 bases that match TRBD1. The germline CDR1 and CDR2 sequences are MDHEN and SYDVKM. CDR3 size: 17 residues. Losses at the gene ends were 5 bases for V and 5 bases for J; bases not matched to a gene: 16. The CDR3 sequence is CASSLSPPGQGPHEQYF. The DNA of the CDR3 is TGTGCCAGCAGTCTTTCTCCTCCGGGACAGGGACCCCACGAGCAGTACTTC.

This clone was counted a single time. The chain is built from TRBV9 and TRBJ2-3; 11 bases align to TRBD2. The CDR3 loop spans 16 amino acids. V was pared by 3 bases and J by 3 bases, with 6 bases of the junction left unmatched. CDR1 and CDR2 (germline): SGDLS, YYNGEE. The CDR3: CASSGGLAGLTDTQYF. The CDR3 nucleotides read TGTGCCAGCAGCGGAGGACTAGCGGGCCTTACAGATACGCAGTATTTT.

The rearrangement links TRBV30 to TRBJ1-1, with D perhaps matching TRBD1 (5 bases). Germline CDR1 reads GTSNPN; CDR2 reads SVGIG (reference sequence). The CDR3 totals 15 residues. Trimming left V 0 bases short and J 5 bases short, with 16 bases between. CDR3 residues: CAWSVRGRGGTEAFF. CDR3 bases: TGTGCCTGGAGTGTACGGGGGAGAGGAGGAACTGAAGCTTTCTTT.

The chain links TRBV7-9 to TRBJ2-7; 7 bases align to TRBD1. This CDR3 has 14 amino acids. Germline lookup yields CDR1 SEHNR and CDR2 FQNEAQ (reference sequence). V lost 5 bases and J lost 2; bases outside the gene matches: 6. This CDR3 is CASSPTGVTYEQYF. CDR3 nucleotides: TGTGCCAGCAGCCCAACAGGGGTGACCTACGAGCAGTACTTC.

This clone appeared once. This chain connects TRBV18 to TRBJ1-2, with 9 bases matching TRBD1. In germline, CDR1 is KGHSH, CDR2 LQKENI. The CDR3 is 13 amino acids. V shed 6 bases, J shed 6 bases, and the junction held 5 bases outside the gene matches. The CDR3 spells CASSAGTGNGYTF. The CDR3 coding sequence is TGTGCCAGCTCGGCCGGGACAGGGAATGGCTACACCTTC.

This clone was counted only a few times. V usage is TRBV7-9 and J usage is TRBJ2-1; no firm D call. The CDR3 has 12 amino acids. In germline, CDR1 is SEHNR, CDR2 FQNEAQ (reference sequence). Between the trimmed V and J ends, which lost 4 bases and 9 bases, there was a span of 10 bases. CDR3 DNA: TGTGCCAGCAGCTCTTTTTCGGGTGAGCAGTTCTTC. It yields the protein CASSSFSGEQFF.

This clone turned up a few times. This chain uses TRBV30 with TRBJ1-4; possibly TRBD1 for D (6 bases). V shed 1 base and J shed 6 bases, with 15 bases lying between them. This CDR3 spans 15 amino acids. The V gene's germline CDR1 is GTSNPN and CDR2 SVGIG (reference sequence). The CDR3 reads CAWSGTGTIHEKLFF. CDR3 DNA: TGTGCCTGGAGTGGAACCGGGACAATCCATGAAAAACTGTTTTTT.

This clone came up once. V and J are TRBV6-1 and TRBJ2-3, with a tentative D call TRBD1 (5 bases). The V gene's germline CDR1 is MNHNS and CDR2 SASEGT. This CDR3 comprises 14 residues. V was pared by 2 bases and J by 6 bases, with 12 bases between. The CDR3 reads CASSERQGIDTQYF. For the CDR3, the DNA is TGTGCCAGCAGTGAAAGGCAGGGTATTGATACGCAGTATTTT.

The chain joins TRBV6-1 to TRBJ2-4, with D possibly TRBD2 on 6 matching bases. In germline, CDR1 is MNHNS, CDR2 SASEGT. The CDR3 spans 16 residues. Trimming removed 2 bases at V and 0 bases at J, with 11 bases between. Here the CDR3 DNA reads TGTGCCAGCAGTGAACCTGTAGCGGTAGCCAAAAACATTCAGTACTTC. Protein product: CASSEPVAVAKNIQYF.

This rearrangement joins TRBV6-1 to TRBJ1-2; a possible D gene is TRBD1 (5 bases). This CDR3 comprises 13 residues. Trimming shortened V by 3 bases and J by 8 bases, and 13 bases separated the two germline ends. Germline V CDR1 and CDR2: MNHNS, SASEGT. The CDR3, as DNA: TGTGCCAGCAGTGAGATCGCCCCAGGGGGCTACACCTTC. It codes for CASSEIAPGGYTF.

This clone was observed a few times. The chain joins TRBV5-1 to TRBJ1-1, with D perhaps matching TRBD1 (5 bases). The CDR3 loop spans 15 amino acids. Germline-derived CDR1 and CDR2 are SGHRS and YFSETQ. V lost 4 bases and J lost 4, with 17 bases in between. CDR3 coding DNA: TGCGCCAGCAGCACCCGGGCGGGGCTGGCCACTGAAGCTTTCTTT. It encodes CASSTRAGLATEAFF.

The V and J genes are TRBV11-2 and TRBJ1-1, with D maybe TRBD1 (5 bases). The CDR3 length is 15 residues. Germline CDR1 reads SGHAT; CDR2 reads FQNNGV. Trimming left V 1 base short and J 2 bases short, with 11 bases between. In nucleotides, the CDR3 is TGTGCCAGCAGCTTAGTGGCAGGGTTTAACACTGAAGCTTTCTTT. Translating it yields CASSLVAGFNTEAFF.

The rearrangement uses TRBV5-6 and TRBJ1-3; 8 bases fit TRBD1. V trimming: 3 bases; J trimming: 4 bases; junction bases outside the gene matches: 3. CDR3 size: 14 residues. Germline V CDR1 and CDR2: SGHDT, YYEEEE. The DNA for the CDR3 is TGTGCCAGCAGCTGGGACAGGTTGGGAAACACCATATATTTT. It codes for CASSWDRLGNTIYF.

The V call is TRBV2, the J call TRBJ2-2; the D is unclear. V lost 2 bases, J lost 1 base, and 8 bases lay in between. The length of the CDR3 is 15 residues. Germline CDR1 reads SNHLY; CDR2 reads FYNNEI. The CDR3 nucleotides are TGTGCCAGCAGTGAAAATAACTTGAACACCGGGGAGCTGTTTTTT. Protein sequence: CASSENNLNTGELFF.

The chain employs TRBV15 and TRBJ2-5; possibly TRBD2 for D (6 bases). V lost 1 base, J lost 3 bases, and 9 bases lay in between. Germline CDR1 reads LNHNV; CDR2 reads YYDKDF (reference sequence). The CDR3 runs to 14 residues. For the CDR3, the DNA is TGTGCCACCAGCAGAGGGGACTGGAAAGAGACCCAGTACTTC. This encodes CATSRGDWKETQYF.

CDR3 amino acids: CASRGHIYGYTF. The CDR3, as DNA: TGTGCCAGCAGGGGACATATCTATGGCTACACCTTC. The rearrangement links TRBV28 to TRBJ1-2, with a weak D call TRBD1 (6 bases). Germline CDR1 and CDR2: MDHEN and SYDVKM. CDR3 length: 12 amino acids. Deletions cut 6 bases from V and 4 bases from J, with 9 bases between.